The rows below give T cell receptor beta chains drawn from one sample of a study of shared clonotypes between healthy human individuals. Profiling relied on immunoSEQ multiplex PCR, and the TCRdb table lists in-frame clones only, not all of them. The table includes 1.6 million or so clones, around 97% detected once. Sequenced sample: naive CD4+ T cells sorted from blood. These receptors all stem from a man between 25 and 39 years old in good health. Each CDR3 is given with its conserved first and last residue. D genes are given only for firm matches. Size values are once, few and many counts, or a class for expanded clones, and some rows have none.

d_gene: NA
abundance: NA
v_gene: TRBV7-9
j_gene: TRBJ2-3
CDR3nt: TGTGCCAGCAGCTTAGGTGTTTTGGCAGATACGCAGTATTTT
CDR3aa: CASSLGVLADTQYF

d_gene: NA
abundance: once
v_gene: TRBV7-2
j_gene: TRBJ2-2
CDR3nt: TGTGCCAGCAGCTTAGGGGTGAGGACCGGGGAGCTGTTTTTT
CDR3aa: CASSLGVRTGELFF

d_gene: NA
abundance: few
v_gene: TRBV9
j_gene: TRBJ2-2
CDR3nt: TGTGCCAGCAGCGTAGCTGTCGTGGGTGAAACCGGGGAGCTGTTTTTT
CDR3aa: CASSVAVVGETGELFF

d_gene: NA
abundance: NA
v_gene: TRBV2
j_gene: TRBJ2-7
CDR3nt: TGTGCCAGCAGTAAGGACGGCGCTTACTACGAGCAGTACTTC
CDR3aa: CASSKDGAYYEQYF

d_gene: NA
abundance: NA
v_gene: TRBV18
j_gene: TRBJ2-1
CDR3nt: TGTGCCAGCTACTACTTTCGCGGTAGCCAGGATGAGCAGTTCTTC
CDR3aa: CASYYFRGSQDEQFF

d_gene: TRBD1
abundance: NA
v_gene: TRBV7-9
j_gene: TRBJ1-5
CDR3nt: TGTGCCAGCAGCTCTTACCTGGGACAGGGGAACAATCAGCCCCAGCATTTT
CDR3aa: CASSSYLGQGNNQPQHF

d_gene: NA
abundance: once
v_gene: TRBV7-3
j_gene: TRBJ2-1
CDR3nt: TGTGCCAGCAGCTTAAACTTATACAATGAGCAGTTCTTC
CDR3aa: CASSLNLYNEQFF

d_gene: NA
abundance: NA
v_gene: TRBV6-5
j_gene: TRBJ2-4
CDR3nt: TGTGCCAGCAGCGGCCTTAGTCGCAAAAACATTCAGTACTTC
CDR3aa: CASSGLSRKNIQYF

d_gene: NA
abundance: NA
v_gene: TRBV5-6
j_gene: TRBJ2-4
CDR3nt: TGTGCCAGCAGCTCGACCCCGGACATTCAGTACTTC
CDR3aa: CASSSTPDIQYF

d_gene: TRBD2
abundance: NA
v_gene: TRBV29-1
j_gene: TRBJ2-3
CDR3nt: TGCAGCGTGACCTCTAGACTAGCTCACCCAGATACGCAGTATTTT
CDR3aa: CSVTSRLAHPDTQYF

d_gene: TRBD1
abundance: NA
v_gene: TRBV28
j_gene: TRBJ1-5
CDR3nt: TGTGCCAGCAGTGAAGAGACAGGGAGACACAATCAGCCCCAGCATTTT
CDR3aa: CASSEETGRHNQPQHF

d_gene: TRBD2
abundance: NA
v_gene: TRBV2
j_gene: TRBJ2-1
CDR3nt: TGTGCCAGCAGTGAACCGGGACTAGCGACCTACAATGAGCAGTTCTTC
CDR3aa: CASSEPGLATYNEQFF

d_gene: NA
abundance: once
v_gene: TRBV9
j_gene: TRBJ2-1
CDR3nt: TGTGCCAGCAGCCTGGAGAGAGGAACTGAGCAGTTCTTC
CDR3aa: CASSLERGTEQFF

d_gene: TRBD1
abundance: NA
v_gene: TRBV6-6
j_gene: TRBJ1-3
CDR3nt: TGTGCCAGCAGTCCCCGGGACAGAGGAGGAAACACCATATATTTT
CDR3aa: CASSPRDRGGNTIYF

d_gene: TRBD1
abundance: NA
v_gene: TRBV5-1
j_gene: TRBJ2-1
CDR3nt: TGCGCCAGCAGCGTCGGGACAGGGGGCGGAGATGAGCAGTTCTTC
CDR3aa: CASSVGTGGGDEQFF

d_gene: NA
abundance: NA
v_gene: TRBV6-1
j_gene: TRBJ2-7
CDR3nt: TGTGCCAGCAGTGACCTCGGGGCGCCCTACGAGCAGTACTTC
CDR3aa: CASSDLGAPYEQYF